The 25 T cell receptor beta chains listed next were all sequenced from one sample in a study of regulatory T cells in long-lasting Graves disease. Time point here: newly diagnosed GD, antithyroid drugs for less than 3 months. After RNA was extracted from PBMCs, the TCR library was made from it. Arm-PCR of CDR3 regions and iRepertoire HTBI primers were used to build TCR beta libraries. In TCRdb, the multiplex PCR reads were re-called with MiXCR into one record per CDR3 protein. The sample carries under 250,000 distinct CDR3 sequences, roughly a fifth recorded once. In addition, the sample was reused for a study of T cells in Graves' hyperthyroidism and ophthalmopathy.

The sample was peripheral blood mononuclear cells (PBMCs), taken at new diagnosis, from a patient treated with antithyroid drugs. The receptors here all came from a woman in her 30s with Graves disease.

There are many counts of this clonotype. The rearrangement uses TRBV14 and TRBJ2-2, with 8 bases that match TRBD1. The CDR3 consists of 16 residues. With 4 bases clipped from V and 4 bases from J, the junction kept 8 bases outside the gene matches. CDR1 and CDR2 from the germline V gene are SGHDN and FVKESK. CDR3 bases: TGTGCCAGCAGCCGACTGACAGGGACAGGCACCGGGGAGCTGTTTTTT. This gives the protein CASSRLTGTGTGELFF.

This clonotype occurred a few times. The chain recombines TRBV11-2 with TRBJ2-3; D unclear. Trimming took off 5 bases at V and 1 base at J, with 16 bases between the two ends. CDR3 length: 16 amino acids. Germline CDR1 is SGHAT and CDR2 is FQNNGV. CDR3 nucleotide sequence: TGTGCCAGCAGCGCGACGGTACGACGGCGCACAGATACGCAGTATTTT. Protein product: CASSATVRRRTDTQYF.

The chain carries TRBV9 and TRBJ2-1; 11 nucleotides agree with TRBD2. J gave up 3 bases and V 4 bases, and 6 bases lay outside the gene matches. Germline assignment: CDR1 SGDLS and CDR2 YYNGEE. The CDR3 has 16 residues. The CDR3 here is CASSSRLAGNYNEQFF. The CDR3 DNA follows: TGTGCCAGCAGCTCTCGACTAGCGGGAAACTACAATGAGCAGTTCTTC.

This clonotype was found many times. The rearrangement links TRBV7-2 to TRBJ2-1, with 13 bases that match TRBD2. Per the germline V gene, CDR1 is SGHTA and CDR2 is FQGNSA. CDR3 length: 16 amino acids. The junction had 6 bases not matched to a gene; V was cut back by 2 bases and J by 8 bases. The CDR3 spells CASSLTGTSGDDEQFF. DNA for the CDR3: TGTGCCAGCAGCTTAACCGGGACTAGCGGGGATGATGAGCAGTTCTTC.

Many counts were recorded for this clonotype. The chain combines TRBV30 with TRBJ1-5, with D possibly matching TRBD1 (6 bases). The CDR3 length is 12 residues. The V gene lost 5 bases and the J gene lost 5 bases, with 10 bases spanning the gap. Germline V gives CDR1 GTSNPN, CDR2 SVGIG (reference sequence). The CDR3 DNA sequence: TGTGCCTGGGGCAGGGGCCATCAGCCCCAGCATTTT. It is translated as CAWGRGHQPQHF.

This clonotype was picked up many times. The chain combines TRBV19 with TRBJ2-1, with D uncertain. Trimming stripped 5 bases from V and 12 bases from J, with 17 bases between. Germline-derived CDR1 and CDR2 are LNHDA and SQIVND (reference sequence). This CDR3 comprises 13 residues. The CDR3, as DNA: TGTGCCAGTAGTCCCAAGGTACAGTATATGCAGTTCTTC. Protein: CASSPKVQYMQFF. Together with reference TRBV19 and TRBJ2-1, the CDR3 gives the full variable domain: DGGITQSPKYLFRKEGQNVTLSCEQNLNHDAMYWYRQDPGQGLRLIYYSQIVNDFQKGDIAEGYSVSREKKESFPLTVTSAQKNPTAFYLCASSPKVQYMQFFGPGTRLTVL.

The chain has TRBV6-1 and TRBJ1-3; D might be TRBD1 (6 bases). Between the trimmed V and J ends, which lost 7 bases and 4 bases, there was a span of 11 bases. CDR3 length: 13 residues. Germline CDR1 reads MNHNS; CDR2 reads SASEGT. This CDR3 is CASKQGLGNTIYF. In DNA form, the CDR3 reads TGTGCCAGCAAACAGGGTTTAGGAAACACCATATATTTT.

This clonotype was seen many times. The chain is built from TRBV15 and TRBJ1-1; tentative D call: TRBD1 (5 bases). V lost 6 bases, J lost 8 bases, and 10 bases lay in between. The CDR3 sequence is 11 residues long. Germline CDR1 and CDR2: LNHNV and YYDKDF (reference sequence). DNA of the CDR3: TGTGCCACCAGTAAGAACAGGGAAGCTTTCTTT. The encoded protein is CATSKNREAFF.

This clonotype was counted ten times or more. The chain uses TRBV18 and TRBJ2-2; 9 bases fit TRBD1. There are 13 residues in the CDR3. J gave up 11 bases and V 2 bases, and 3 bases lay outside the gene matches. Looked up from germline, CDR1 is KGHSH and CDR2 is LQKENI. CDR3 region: CASSPEGQGELFF. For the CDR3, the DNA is TGTGCCAGCTCACCAGAGGGACAGGGTGAGCTGTTTTTT.

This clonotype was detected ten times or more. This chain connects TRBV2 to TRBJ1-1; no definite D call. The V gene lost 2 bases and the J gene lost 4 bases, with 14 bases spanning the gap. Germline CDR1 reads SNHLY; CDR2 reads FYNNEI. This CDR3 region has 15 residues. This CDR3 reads CASSEILGLGTEAFF. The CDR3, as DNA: TGTGCCAGCAGTGAAATTCTGGGTTTGGGCACTGAAGCTTTCTTT.

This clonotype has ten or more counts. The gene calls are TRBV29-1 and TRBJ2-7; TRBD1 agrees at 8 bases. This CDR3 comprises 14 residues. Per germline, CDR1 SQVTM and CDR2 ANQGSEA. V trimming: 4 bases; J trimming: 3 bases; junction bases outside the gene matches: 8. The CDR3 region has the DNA TGCAGCGTTGGTTCACAGGGGGGCCTCTACGAGCAGTACTTC. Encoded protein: CSVGSQGGLYEQYF.

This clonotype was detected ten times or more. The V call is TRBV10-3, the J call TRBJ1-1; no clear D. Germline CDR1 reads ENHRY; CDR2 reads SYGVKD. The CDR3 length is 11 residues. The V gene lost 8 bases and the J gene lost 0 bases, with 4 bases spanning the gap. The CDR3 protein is CAIRMNTEAFF. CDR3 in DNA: TGTGCCATCCGGATGAACACTGAAGCTTTCTTT.

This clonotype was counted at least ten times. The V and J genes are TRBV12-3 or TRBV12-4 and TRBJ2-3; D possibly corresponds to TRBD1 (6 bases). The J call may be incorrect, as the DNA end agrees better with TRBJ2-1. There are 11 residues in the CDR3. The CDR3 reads CASNGGAEQFF. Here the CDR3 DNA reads TGTGCCAGCAATGGGGGCGCTGAGCAGTTCTTC.

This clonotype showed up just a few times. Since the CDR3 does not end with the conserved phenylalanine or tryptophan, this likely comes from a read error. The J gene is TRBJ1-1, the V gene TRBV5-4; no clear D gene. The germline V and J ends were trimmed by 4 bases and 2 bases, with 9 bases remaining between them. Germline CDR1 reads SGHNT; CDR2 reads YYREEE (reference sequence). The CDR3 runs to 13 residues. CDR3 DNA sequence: TGTGCCAGCAGCCGACCGGATAACACTGAAGCTTTCTCT. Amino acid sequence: CASSRPDNTEAFS.

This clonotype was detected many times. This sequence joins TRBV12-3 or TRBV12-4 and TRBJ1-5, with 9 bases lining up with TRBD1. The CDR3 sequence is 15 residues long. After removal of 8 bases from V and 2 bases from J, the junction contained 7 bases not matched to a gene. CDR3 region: CASAGGQGRNQPQHF. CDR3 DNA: TGTGCCAGCGCTGGGGGACAGGGTCGCAATCAGCCCCAGCATTTT.

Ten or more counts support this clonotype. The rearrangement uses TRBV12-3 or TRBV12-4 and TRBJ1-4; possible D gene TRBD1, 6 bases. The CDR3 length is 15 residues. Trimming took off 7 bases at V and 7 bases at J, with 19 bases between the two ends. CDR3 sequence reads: CASTPRGESGEKLFF. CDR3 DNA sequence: TGTGCCAGCACTCCGAGGGGGGAATCGGGTGAAAAACTGTTTTTT.

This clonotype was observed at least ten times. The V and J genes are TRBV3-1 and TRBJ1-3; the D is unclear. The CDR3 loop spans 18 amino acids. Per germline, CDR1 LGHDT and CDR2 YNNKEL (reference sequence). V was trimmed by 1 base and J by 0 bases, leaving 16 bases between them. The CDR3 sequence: CASSQGRQERNSGNTIYF. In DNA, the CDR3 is TGTGCCAGCAGCCAAGGGCGGCAGGAACGGAACTCTGGAAACACCATATATTTT.

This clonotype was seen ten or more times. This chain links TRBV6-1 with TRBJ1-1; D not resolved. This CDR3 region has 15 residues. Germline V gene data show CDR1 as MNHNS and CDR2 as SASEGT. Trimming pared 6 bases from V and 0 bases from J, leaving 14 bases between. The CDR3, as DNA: TGTGCCAGCAGCCGCGACAAGTTTATGAACACTGAAGCTTTCTTT. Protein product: CASSRDKFMNTEAFF.

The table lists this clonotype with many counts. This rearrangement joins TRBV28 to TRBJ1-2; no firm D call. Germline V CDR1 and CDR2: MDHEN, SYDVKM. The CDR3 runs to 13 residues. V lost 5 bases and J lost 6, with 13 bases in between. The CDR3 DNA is TGTGCCAGCAGTAAGACCTTAGCCCATGGCTACACCTTC. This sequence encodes CASSKTLAHGYTF.

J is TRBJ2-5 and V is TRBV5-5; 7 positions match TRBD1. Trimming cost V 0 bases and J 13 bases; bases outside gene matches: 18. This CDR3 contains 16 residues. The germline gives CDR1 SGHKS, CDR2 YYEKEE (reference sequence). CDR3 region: CASSLASSTRGWQRYF. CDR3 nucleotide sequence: TGTGCCAGCAGCTTGGCGAGTTCGACCAGGGGGTGGCAGCGGTACTTC. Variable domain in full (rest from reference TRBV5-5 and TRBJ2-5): DAGVTQSPTHLIKTRGQQVTLRCSPISGHKSVSWYQQVLGQGPQFIFQYYEKEERGRGNFPDRFSARQFPNYSSELNVNALLLGDSALYLCASSLASSTRGWQRYFGPGTRLLVL.

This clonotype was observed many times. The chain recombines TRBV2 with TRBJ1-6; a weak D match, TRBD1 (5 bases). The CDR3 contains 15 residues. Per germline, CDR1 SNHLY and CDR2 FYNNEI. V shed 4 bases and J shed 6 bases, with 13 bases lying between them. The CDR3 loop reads CASSAIRGGNSPLHF. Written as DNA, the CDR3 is TGTGCCAGCAGTGCAATAAGGGGCGGTAATTCACCCCTCCACTTT.

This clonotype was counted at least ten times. CDR3 in amino acids: CASSSITTGNYEQYF. As DNA, the CDR3 is TGTGCCAGCAGCTCGATTACGACAGGGAACTACGAGCAGTACTTC. The chain joins TRBV28 to TRBJ2-7; 7 nucleotides agree with TRBD1. V shed 6 bases, J shed 3 bases, and the junction held 11 bases outside the gene matches. The CDR3 totals 15 residues. The germline gives CDR1 MDHEN, CDR2 SYDVKM.

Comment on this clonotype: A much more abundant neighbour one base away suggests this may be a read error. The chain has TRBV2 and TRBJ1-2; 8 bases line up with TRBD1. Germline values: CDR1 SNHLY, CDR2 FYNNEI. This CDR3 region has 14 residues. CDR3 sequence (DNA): TGTGCCAGCAGTGAAAGGACAGGGCTCCATGGCTACGCCTTC. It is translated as CASSERTGLHGYAF.

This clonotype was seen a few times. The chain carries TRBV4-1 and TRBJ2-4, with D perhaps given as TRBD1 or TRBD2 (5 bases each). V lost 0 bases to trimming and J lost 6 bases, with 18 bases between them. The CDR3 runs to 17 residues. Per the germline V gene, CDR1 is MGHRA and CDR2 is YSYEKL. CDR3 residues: CASSQEVTAPGANIQYF. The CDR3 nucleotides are TGCGCCAGCAGCCAAGAAGTCACAGCCCCCGGGGCAAACATTCAGTACTTC.

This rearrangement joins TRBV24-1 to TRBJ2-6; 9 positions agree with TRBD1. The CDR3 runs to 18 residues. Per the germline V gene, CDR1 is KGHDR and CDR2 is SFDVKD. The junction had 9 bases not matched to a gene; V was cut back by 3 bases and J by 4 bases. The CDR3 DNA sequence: TGTGCCACCAGTGATGACGGACAGGGGCTCTACGGGGCCAACGTCCTGACTTTC. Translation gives CATSDDGQGLYGANVLTF.